One sample yielded the 17 T cell receptor beta chains listed below, sequenced in a study of blood T cell repertoires in COVID-19. Method: immunoSEQ multiplex PCR; TCRdb's copy keeps in-frame clones and lacks some. This table has fewer than 350,000 clones, roughly 90% appearing once. Source material: PBMCs or T cells enriched from blood (not recorded which). These receptor sequences come from a woman aged 40-49 years with acute COVID-19.

The V gene is TRBV12-5, the J gene TRBJ1-5; 9 nucleotides agree with TRBD1. Trimming cost V 2 bases and J 6 bases; bases outside gene matches: 5. This CDR3 spans 15 amino acids. Per the germline V gene, CDR1 is LGHNT and CDR2 is FRNRAP. The CDR3 loop is CASGLSGTGSQPQHF. CDR3 nucleotide sequence: TGTGCTAGTGGTTTGTCCGGGACAGGGAGTCAGCCCCAGCATTTT.

V and J are TRBV7-9 and TRBJ1-3, with TRBD1 matching over 9 bases. The CDR3 consists of 18 residues. The junction had 18 bases not matched to a gene; V was cut back by 8 bases and J by 4 bases. The V gene's germline CDR1 is SEHNR and CDR2 FQNEAQ (reference sequence). Here the CDR3 DNA reads TGTGCCAGCCGAGCCGGCGCGTTAGGGACAGGGAGAGGAAACACCATATATTTT. Protein product: CASRAGALGTGRGNTIYF.

A few counts support this clone. The J gene is TRBJ1-3, the V gene TRBV16, with D possibly being TRBD1 (6 bases). CDR1 is KGHSY and CDR2 is FQNENV in the germline V gene. The CDR3 is 14 residues long. Trimming shortened V by 6 bases and J by 1 base, and 10 bases separated the two germline ends. CDR3 in DNA: TGTGCCAGCAGACTACAGGGATCTGGAAACACCATATATTTT. Translating it yields CASRLQGSGNTIYF.

The J gene is TRBJ2-2, the V gene TRBV24-1; D not certain. Germline CDR1 and CDR2: KGHDR and SFDVKD. Trimming took off 4 bases at V and 7 bases at J, with 15 bases between the two ends. CDR3 length equals 15 residues. CDR3 amino acids: CATSDQRLEYGELFF. Here the CDR3 DNA reads TGTGCCACCAGTGACCAACGACTCGAGTACGGGGAGCTGTTTTTT.

This sequence joins TRBV7-2 and TRBJ2-7; TRBD2 agrees at 8 bases. CDR3 length: 15 residues. Germline V CDR1 and CDR2: SGHTA, FQGNSA. The J segment lost 7 bases and the V segment lost 4 bases, leaving 12 bases of the junction unmatched. The CDR3 sequence: CASSSSGISGKEQYF. The CDR3 nucleotides read TGTGCCAGCAGCTCAAGTGGGATTAGCGGGAAGGAGCAGTACTTC.

This clone was observed once. The chain is built from TRBV7-6 and TRBJ1-2, with D tentatively TRBD1 (6 bases). The CDR3 has 13 amino acids. V shed 5 bases and J shed 7 bases, with 14 bases lying between them. Germline lookup yields CDR1 SGHVS and CDR2 FNYEAQ. The chain's CDR3 is CASSPGQPFGYTF. DNA of the CDR3: TGTGCCAGCAGCCCCGGACAGCCTTTTGGCTACACCTTC.

This CDR3 is CASSSGTSGGSVTDTQYF. The CDR3 coding sequence is TGCGCCAGCAGCTCCGGGACTAGCGGGGGATCCGTTACAGATACGCAGTATTTT. The chain has TRBV5-1 and TRBJ2-3; 14 bases agree with TRBD2. This CDR3 is 18 amino acids long. Per germline, CDR1 SGHRS and CDR2 YFSETQ. J was trimmed by 3 bases and V by 3 bases; bases with no gene match: 9.

The CDR3, as DNA: TGTGCCAGCAGTCGGGGATTATATAATTCACCCCTCCACTTT. This encodes CASSRGLYNSPLHF. The chain recombines TRBV28 with TRBJ1-6; D gene ambiguous. Trimming left V 5 bases short and J 4 bases short, with 9 bases between. CDR1 and CDR2 (germline): MDHEN, SYDVKM. This CDR3 contains 14 residues.

This chain uses TRBV27 with TRBJ2-7, with D unclear. This CDR3 comprises 14 residues. Trimming cost V 7 bases and J 1 base, with 14 bases left between them. The germline CDR1 and CDR2 sequences are MNHEY and SMNVEV (reference sequence). CDR3 protein: CASKERSQSYEQYF. CDR3 nucleotides: TGTGCCAGCAAGGAACGGAGCCAGTCCTACGAGCAGTACTTC.

V gene TRBV19 combines with J gene TRBJ1-6; TRBD1 matches 9 bases. The length of the CDR3 is 15 residues. Germline values: CDR1 LNHDA, CDR2 SQIVND (reference sequence). The ends lost 6 bases at V and 6 bases at J; junction bases unmatched: 6. The CDR3 reads CASRTGGAGNSPLHF. DNA for the CDR3: TGTGCCAGTAGAACAGGGGGCGCGGGTAATTCACCCCTCCACTTT.

This sequence joins TRBV9 and TRBJ2-2, with TRBD2 matching 7 bases. Germline lookup yields CDR1 SGDLS and CDR2 YYNGEE. This CDR3 has 14 residues. Trimming at V came to 4 bases and at J to 4 bases, leaving 4 bases not matched to a gene. The CDR3 loop is CASSNGLVTGELFF. The CDR3 nucleotides are TGTGCCAGCAGCAACGGACTAGTCACCGGGGAGCTGTTTTTT. Full variable domain (remainder filled in from reference TRBV9 and TRBJ2-2): DSGVTQTPKHLITATGQRVTLRCSPRSGDLSVYWYQQSLDQGLQFLIQYYNGEERAKGNILERFSAQQFPDLHSELNLSSLELGDSALYFCASSNGLVTGELFFGEGSRLTVL.

The rearrangement joins TRBV19 to TRBJ2-1; TRBD2 agrees at 9 bases. The J segment lost 6 bases and the V segment lost 9 bases, leaving 12 bases of the junction unmatched. In germline, CDR1 is LNHDA, CDR2 SQIVND (reference sequence). CDR3 length equals 15 residues. This chain's CDR3 is CASLREGEVGNEQFF. Here the CDR3 DNA reads TGTGCCAGCTTGCGGGAGGGGGAGGTAGGCAATGAGCAGTTCTTC.

This chain connects TRBV5-6 to TRBJ2-1; D possibly corresponds to TRBD1 (6 bases). CDR1 and CDR2 (germline): SGHDT, YYEEEE. Trimming removed 3 bases from V and 3 bases from J, with 16 bases in between. The CDR3 has 16 residues. The CDR3 protein is CASSSFRDNIYNEQFF. The CDR3 DNA sequence: TGTGCCAGCAGCTCCTTCCGGGACAACATCTACAATGAGCAGTTCTTC.

V and J are TRBV27 and TRBJ1-5, with TRBD1 matching 7 bases. J lost 0 bases, V lost 6 bases, and 5 bases had no gene match. Germline V gene lookup returns CDR1 MNHEY and CDR2 SMNVEV (reference sequence). The CDR3 runs 15 residues. The CDR3 DNA reads TGTGCCAGCAGCTCGGGGGACAGTAGCAATCAGCCCCAGCATTTT. Residues: CASSSGDSSNQPQHF.

This chain connects TRBV7-3 to TRBJ2-5, with 8 nucleotides matching TRBD1. The V segment lost 2 bases and the J segment 4 bases; nucleotides outside the gene matches: 6. The germline V gene has CDR1 SGHTA and CDR2 FQGTGA. The CDR3 totals 15 residues. The CDR3 sequence: CASSLSGGASETQYF. CDR3 DNA: TGTGCCAGCAGCTTATCAGGGGGCGCTTCAGAGACCCAGTACTTC.

The rearrangement links TRBV5-1 to TRBJ1-4, with a possible D match to TRBD1 (6 bases). CDR3 length: 15 residues. The V end lost 7 bases, the J end lost 4 bases, and 17 bases lay between the germline ends. Germline V gene sequence: CDR1 SGHRS, CDR2 YFSETQ. CDR3: CASGPAGANNEKLFF. The CDR3 nucleotides are TGCGCCAGCGGTCCGGCGGGGGCCAATAATGAAAAACTGTTTTTT.

This clone was detected once. The chain uses TRBV6-5 and TRBJ1-2; D is possibly TRBD1 (5 bases). Per germline, CDR1 MNHEY and CDR2 SVGAGI. Trimming removed 4 bases from V and 10 bases from J, with 16 bases in between. The length of the CDR3 is 13 residues. The CDR3 coding sequence is TGTGCCAGCAGTTCGCCAGGGAAAGTAGACTACACCTTC. It specifies CASSSPGKVDYTF.